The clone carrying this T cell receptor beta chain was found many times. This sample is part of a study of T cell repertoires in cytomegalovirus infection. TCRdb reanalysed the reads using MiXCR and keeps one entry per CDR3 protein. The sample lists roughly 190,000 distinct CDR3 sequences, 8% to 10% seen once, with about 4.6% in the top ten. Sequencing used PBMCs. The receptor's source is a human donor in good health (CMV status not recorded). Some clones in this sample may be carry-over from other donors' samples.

CDR3 sequence (DNA): TGTGCCAGCAGCTTAAGAAACCTGGGACGAGGTCAAGAGACCCAGTACTTC. This translates into CASSLRNLGRGQETQYF. V gene TRBV7-2 combines with J gene TRBJ2-5; D possibly uses TRBD1 or TRBD2 (5 bases each). CDR3 size: 17 residues. V was clipped by 2 bases and J by 2 bases, with 18 bases between them. Germline CDR1 and CDR2: SGHTA and FQGNSA.